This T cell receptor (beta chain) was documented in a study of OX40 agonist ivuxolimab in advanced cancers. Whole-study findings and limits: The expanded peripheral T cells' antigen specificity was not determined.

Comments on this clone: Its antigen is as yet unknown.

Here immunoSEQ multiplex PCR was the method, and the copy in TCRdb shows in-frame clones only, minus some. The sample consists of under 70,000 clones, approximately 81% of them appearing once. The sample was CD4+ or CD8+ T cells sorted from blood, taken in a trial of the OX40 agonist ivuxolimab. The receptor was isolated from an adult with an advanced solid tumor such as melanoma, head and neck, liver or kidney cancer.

The CDR3 nucleotides read TGTGCCAGCAGTTTACAGGGCGTGAATCAGCCCCAGCATTTT. It codes for CASSLQGVNQPQHF. The rearrangement joins TRBV28 to TRBJ1-5; D is perhaps TRBD1 (5 bases). The CDR3 runs 14 residues. V lost 2 bases and J 4 bases, leaving 9 bases between the germline ends. Germline lookup yields CDR1 MDHEN and CDR2 SYDVKM.